This TCR beta chain was sequenced for a study of blood T cells in healthy people across ages. Together with a sample-barcoded 5' primer, a J-beta primer mix was included in a second PCR lasting roughly 6 to 12 cycles. Each CDR3 protein gets one entry after TCRdb re-called the 5' RACE reads with MiXCR. Among fewer than 1 million distinct CDR3 sequences listed, about 42% were seen once. CDR1 and CDR2 (germline): DFQATT, SNEGSKA (reference sequence). This CDR3 is 13 amino acids long. V lost 0 bases, J lost 3 bases, and 1 base stayed unmatched. The sample comprised blood. The clonotype comes from a man in his sixties in good health. The chain employs TRBV20-1 and TRBJ2-7; 8 bases line up with TRBD2. This CDR3 reads CSARDGTSYEQYF. In nucleotides, the CDR3 is TGCAGTGCTAGAGATGGGACTAGCTACGAGCAGTACTTC.